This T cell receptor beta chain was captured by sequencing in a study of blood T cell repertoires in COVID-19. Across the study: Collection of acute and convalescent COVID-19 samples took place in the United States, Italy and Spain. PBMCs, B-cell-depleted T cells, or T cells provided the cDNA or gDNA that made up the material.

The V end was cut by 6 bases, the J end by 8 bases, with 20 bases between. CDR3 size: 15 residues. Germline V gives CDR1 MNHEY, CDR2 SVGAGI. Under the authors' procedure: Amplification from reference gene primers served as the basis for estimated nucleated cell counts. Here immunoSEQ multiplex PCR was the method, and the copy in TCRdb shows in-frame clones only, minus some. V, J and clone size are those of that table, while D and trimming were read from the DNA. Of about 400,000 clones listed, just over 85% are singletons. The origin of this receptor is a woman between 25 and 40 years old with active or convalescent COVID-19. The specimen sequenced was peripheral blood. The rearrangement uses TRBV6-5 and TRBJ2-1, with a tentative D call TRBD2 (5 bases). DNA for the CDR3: TGTGCCAGCAGCCGCCTGGGAGCAAGAGGTCATGAGCAGTTCTTC. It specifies CASSRLGARGHEQFF.